A selection of T cell receptor beta chains follows, all from one sample in a study of Graves' ophthalmopathy and Graves' hyperthyroidism. From the multiplex PCR reads, TCRdb called clonotypes with MiXCR, one entry per CDR3 protein. The sample holds tens of thousands of distinct CDR3 sequences, less than 55% seen once. The sample comprised peripheral blood. The receptors stem from an adult woman with Graves' ophthalmopathy. Each CDR3 is given with its conserved first and last residue. D genes are given only for firm matches.

v_gene: TRBV2; d_gene: TRBD2; CDR3aa: CAKLAGAADTQYF
v_gene: TRBV28; d_gene: NA; CDR3aa: CASRQSGSDEQYF
v_gene: TRBV6-5; d_gene: TRBD2; CDR3aa: CASSYKTSGDLDTQYF
v_gene: TRBV6-9; d_gene: TRBD1; CDR3aa: CASSGLTGEFGYTF
v_gene: TRBV6-5; d_gene: TRBD1; CDR3aa: CAVTGGRNQPQHF
v_gene: TRBV7-2; d_gene: NA; CDR3aa: CASSLVLAGARNTIYF
v_gene: TRBV7-8; d_gene: NA; CDR3aa: CASSRTGTLAHEQYF
v_gene: TRBV29-1; d_gene: TRBD2; CDR3aa: CSVGTSGRSTDTQYF
v_gene: TRBV15; d_gene: TRBD2; CDR3aa: CATSSLAGGTDTQYF
v_gene: TRBV20-1; d_gene: TRBD1; CDR3aa: CSGAKGGNSEAFF
v_gene: TRBV20-1; d_gene: TRBD1; CDR3aa: CSASRGRWSTEAFF
v_gene: TRBV7-2; d_gene: NA; CDR3aa: CASSLDGTVANTEAIF
v_gene: TRBV2; d_gene: TRBD2; CDR3aa: CATLAASGDYEQYF
v_gene: TRBV7-8; d_gene: TRBD1; CDR3aa: CASSFGQGADEQYF
v_gene: TRBV7-3; d_gene: TRBD1; CDR3aa: CASSLVGGQGVEQFF
v_gene: TRBV30; d_gene: TRBD1; CDR3aa: CAWGGQLFSPLHF
v_gene: TRBV20-1; d_gene: TRBD2; CDR3aa: CSAQRLAGTDTQYF
v_gene: TRBV20-1; d_gene: TRBD2; CDR3aa: CSARLLAGVNDEQYF
v_gene: TRBV7-3; d_gene: NA; CDR3aa: CATYGGYNEQFF
v_gene: TRBV9; d_gene: TRBD1; CDR3aa: CASSEGQGSYNEQFF
v_gene: TRBV9; d_gene: NA; CDR3aa: CASSSLHF
v_gene: TRBV12-3/TRBV12-4; d_gene: NA; CDR3aa: CASSLLFQGNNEQFF
v_gene: TRBV20-1; d_gene: NA; CDR3aa: CSASGGMNTEAFF
v_gene: TRBV4-2; d_gene: NA; CDR3aa: CASSQDLGNYQPQHF
v_gene: TRBV6-1; d_gene: TRBD1; CDR3aa: CASRTGTDVQPLHF
v_gene: TRBV6-2/TRBV6-3; d_gene: TRBD1; CDR3aa: CASSYSRQGEQYF
v_gene: TRBV10-1; d_gene: NA; CDR3aa: CASSDRPGLGGEQFF
v_gene: TRBV28; d_gene: TRBD1; CDR3aa: CASSRYRGWENGYTF
v_gene: TRBV3-1; d_gene: NA; CDR3aa: CASSQVRGGEQYF
v_gene: TRBV20-1; d_gene: NA; CDR3aa: CSAFVARDYGYTF
v_gene: TRBV10-1; d_gene: NA; CDR3aa: CASSEELPAGELFF
v_gene: TRBV29-1; d_gene: TRBD2; CDR3aa: CSVEDRGGGEQYF
v_gene: TRBV12-3/TRBV12-4; d_gene: NA; CDR3aa: CASSLGWGVTNEKLFF